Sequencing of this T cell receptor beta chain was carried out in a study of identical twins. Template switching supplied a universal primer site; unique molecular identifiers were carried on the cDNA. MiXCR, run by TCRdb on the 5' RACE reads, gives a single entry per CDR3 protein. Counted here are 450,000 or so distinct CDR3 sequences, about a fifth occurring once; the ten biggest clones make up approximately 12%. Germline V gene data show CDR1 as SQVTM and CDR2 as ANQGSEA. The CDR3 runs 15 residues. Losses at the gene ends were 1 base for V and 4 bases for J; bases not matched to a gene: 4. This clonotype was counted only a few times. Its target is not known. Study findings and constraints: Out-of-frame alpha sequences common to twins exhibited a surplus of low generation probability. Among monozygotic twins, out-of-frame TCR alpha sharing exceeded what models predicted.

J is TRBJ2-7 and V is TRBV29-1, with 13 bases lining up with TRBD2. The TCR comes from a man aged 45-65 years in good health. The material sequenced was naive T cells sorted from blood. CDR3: CSVEAGLAGAYEQYF. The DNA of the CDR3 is TGCAGCGTTGAAGCCGGACTAGCGGGGGCATACGAGCAGTACTTC.